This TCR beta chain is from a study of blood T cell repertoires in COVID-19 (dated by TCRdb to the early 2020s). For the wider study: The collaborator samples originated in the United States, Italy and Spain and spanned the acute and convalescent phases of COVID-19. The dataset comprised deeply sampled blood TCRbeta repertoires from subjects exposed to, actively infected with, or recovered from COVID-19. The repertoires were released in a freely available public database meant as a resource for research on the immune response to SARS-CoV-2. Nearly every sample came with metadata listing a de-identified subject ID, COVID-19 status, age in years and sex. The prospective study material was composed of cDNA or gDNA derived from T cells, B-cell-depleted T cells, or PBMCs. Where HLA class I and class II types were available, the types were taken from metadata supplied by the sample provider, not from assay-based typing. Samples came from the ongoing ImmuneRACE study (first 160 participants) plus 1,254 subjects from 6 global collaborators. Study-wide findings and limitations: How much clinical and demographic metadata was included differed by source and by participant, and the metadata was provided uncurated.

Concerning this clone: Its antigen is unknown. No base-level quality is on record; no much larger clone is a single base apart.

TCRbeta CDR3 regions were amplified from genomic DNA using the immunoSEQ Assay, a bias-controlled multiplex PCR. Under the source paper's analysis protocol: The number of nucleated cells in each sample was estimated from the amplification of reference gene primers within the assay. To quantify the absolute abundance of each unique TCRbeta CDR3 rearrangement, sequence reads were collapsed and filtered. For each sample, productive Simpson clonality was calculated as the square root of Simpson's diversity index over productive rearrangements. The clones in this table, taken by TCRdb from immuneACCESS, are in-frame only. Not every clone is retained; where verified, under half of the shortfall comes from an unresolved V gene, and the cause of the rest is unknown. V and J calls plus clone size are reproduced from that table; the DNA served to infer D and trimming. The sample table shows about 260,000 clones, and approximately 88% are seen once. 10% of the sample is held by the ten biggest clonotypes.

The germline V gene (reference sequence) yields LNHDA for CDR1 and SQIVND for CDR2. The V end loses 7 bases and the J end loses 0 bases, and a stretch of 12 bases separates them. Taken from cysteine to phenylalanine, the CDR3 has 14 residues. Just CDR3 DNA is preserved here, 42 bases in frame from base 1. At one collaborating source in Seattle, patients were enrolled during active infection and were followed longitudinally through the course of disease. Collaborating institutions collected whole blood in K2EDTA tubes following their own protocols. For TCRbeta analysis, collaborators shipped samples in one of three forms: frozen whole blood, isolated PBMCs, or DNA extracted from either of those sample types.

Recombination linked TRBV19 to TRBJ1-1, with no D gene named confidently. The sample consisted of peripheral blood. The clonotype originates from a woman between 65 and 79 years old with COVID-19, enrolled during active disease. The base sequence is TGTGCCAGTACCCCCGGTAACTTGAACACTGAAGCTTTCTTT. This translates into CASTPGNLNTEAFF.